Following are 27 T cell receptor beta chains from one sample sequenced in a study of blood T cell repertoires in COVID-19. The protocol was immunoSEQ multiplex PCR, while the TCRdb copy is restricted to in-frame clones and leaves out a portion. The sample consists of about 270,000 clones, under 90% of them appearing once. Source material: PBMCs or T cells enriched from blood (not recorded which). These receptors originate from a man aged 18 to 29 who had recovered from COVID-19.

This clone was recorded a few times. The chain links TRBV29-1 to TRBJ1-2; the match to TRBD1 covers 10 bases. In germline, CDR1 is SQVTM, CDR2 ANQGSEA. The CDR3 is 13 amino acids. J lost 6 bases, V lost 7 bases, and 8 bases had no gene match. This CDR3 reads CSGTGGVPDGYTF. In nucleotides, the CDR3 is TGCAGCGGGACAGGGGGTGTCCCAGATGGCTACACCTTC. Together with reference TRBV29-1 and TRBJ1-2, the CDR3 gives the full variable domain: SAVISQKPSRDICQRGTSLTIQCQVDSQVTMMFWYRQQPGQSLTLIATANQGSEATYESGFVIDKFPISRPNLTFSTLTVSNMSPEDSSIYLCSGTGGVPDGYTFGSGTRLTVV.

This clone was seen ten or more times. V and J are TRBV19 and TRBJ2-7; D may be TRBD1 (5 bases). The V gene's germline CDR1 is LNHDA and CDR2 SQIVND (reference sequence). This CDR3 contains 11 residues. V lost 10 bases to trimming and J lost 6 bases, with 13 bases between them. For the CDR3, the DNA is TGTGCCACAGGGTACGGATTCGAGCAGTACTTC. Protein: CATGYGFEQYF.

This rearrangement joins TRBV5-1 to TRBJ2-2; TRBD2 might be the D (6 bases). V was clipped by 1 base and J by 4 bases, with 11 bases between them. The germline CDR1 and CDR2 sequences are SGHRS and YFSETQ. This CDR3 contains 15 residues. The CDR3 loop reads CASSLRTGATGELFF. The CDR3 DNA sequence: TGCGCCAGCAGCTTGCGAACGGGAGCCACCGGGGAGCTGTTTTTT.

This clone has only one observation. The gene calls are TRBV19 and TRBJ1-6, with TRBD1 as a possible D gene (6 bases). The V end was cut by 11 bases, the J end by 7 bases, with 21 bases between. The CDR3 covers 15 residues. In germline, CDR1 is LNHDA, CDR2 SQIVND (reference sequence). Here the CDR3 reads CASSPGGQRNSPLHF. The DNA of the CDR3 is TGTGCCTCCAGTCCGGGGGGGCAACGAAATTCACCCCTCCACTTT.

The rearrangement links TRBV14 to TRBJ1-2; D is perhaps TRBD1 (5 bases). CDR1 is SGHDN and CDR2 is FVKESK in the germline V gene. The CDR3 sequence is 14 residues long. The ends were cut back, 1 base at V and 12 bases at J, with 18 bases in the middle. The CDR3 loop reads CASSQVFGGGEHTF. As DNA, the CDR3 is TGTGCCAGCAGCCAAGTTTTTGGGGGGGGAGAGCACACCTTC.

The table lists this clone with a count of one. The CDR3 bases are TGTGCCAGTAGTCCCCTCAGTGGAGAAGCATCCTCCTACAATGAGCAGTTCTTC. Its protein product is CASSPLSGEASSYNEQFF. The rearrangement uses TRBV19 and TRBJ2-1; D ambiguous. CDR3 length: 18 residues. Trimming shortened V by 5 bases and J by 0 bases, and 20 bases separated the two germline ends. Germline assignment: CDR1 LNHDA and CDR2 SQIVND (reference sequence).

The CDR3 coding sequence is TGTGCCAGCAGCATCGACAGGGGCAATTCACCCCTCCACTTT. It translates to CASSIDRGNSPLHF. The V call is TRBV7-2, the J call TRBJ1-6; TRBD1 matches 8 bases. The V segment lost 5 bases and the J segment 7 bases; nucleotides outside the gene matches: 4. Germline assignment: CDR1 SGHTA and CDR2 FQGNSA. The CDR3 is made up of 14 amino acids.

In this sample, this clone turned up once. The rearrangement joins TRBV5-1 to TRBJ2-5; D is ambiguous. The CDR3 has 16 residues. CDR1 is SGHRS, CDR2 YFSETQ, per germline. Trimming took off 7 bases at V and 1 base at J, with 20 bases between the two ends. The CDR3 DNA follows: TGCGCCAGCGGATCCTTAAGTCACAGCCTCCAAGAGACCCAGTACTTC. Translation: CASGSLSHSLQETQYF. Variable domain in full (rest from reference TRBV5-1 and TRBJ2-5): KAGVTQTPRYLIKTRGQQVTLSCSPISGHRSVSWYQQTPGQGLQFLFEYFSETQRNKGNFPGRFSGRQFSNSRSEMNVSTLELGDSALYLCASGSLSHSLQETQYFGPGTRLLVL.

The chain joins TRBV28 to TRBJ1-1; D remains ambiguous. Germline lookup yields CDR1 MDHEN and CDR2 SYDVKM. CDR3 length: 12 residues. V was clipped by 6 bases and J by 1 base, with 6 bases between them. The CDR3 reads CASRAENTEAFF. For the CDR3, the DNA is TGTGCCAGCAGAGCTGAGAACACTGAAGCTTTCTTT.

V gene TRBV7-2 combines with J gene TRBJ2-7, with 10 nucleotides matching TRBD2. Per the germline V gene, CDR1 is SGHTA and CDR2 is FQGNSA. Trimming at V came to 6 bases and at J to 2 bases, leaving 7 bases not matched to a gene. The CDR3 sequence is 15 residues long. The CDR3 region has the DNA TGTGCCAGCAGTCCTAGCGGGGGCGGGACCTACGAGCAGTACTTC. Protein product: CASSPSGGGTYEQYF. Filled out from reference TRBV7-2 and TRBJ2-7, the complete variable domain reads GAGVSQSPSNKVTEKGKDVELRCDPISGHTALYWYRQSLGQGLEFLIYFQGNSAPDKSGLPSDRFSAERTGGSVSTLTIQRTQQEDSAVYLCASSPSGGGTYEQYFGPGTRLTVT.

V and J are TRBV7-9 and TRBJ1-2; 7 nucleotides line up with TRBD1. Unmatched junction bases numbered 3, after V lost 4 bases and J lost 4 bases. CDR1 and CDR2 from the germline V gene are SEHNR and FQNEAQ (reference sequence). The length of the CDR3 is 13 residues. The CDR3, as DNA: TGTGCCAGCAGCTCCCGGGACAGCTATGGCTACACCTTC. Translation: CASSSRDSYGYTF.

V is TRBV13 and J is TRBJ1-3; TRBD1 might be the D (5 bases). The CDR3 is 13 residues long. Germline V lookup: CDR1 PRHDT, CDR2 FYEKMQ (reference sequence). Trimming stripped 3 bases from V and 4 bases from J, with 7 bases between. The CDR3 is CASSLNRGNTIYF. The CDR3 nucleotides are TGTGCCAGCAGCTTGAACAGGGGAAACACCATATATTTT.

The CDR3 DNA reads TGTGCCAGCAGCAAAGATCTGGGGGCGCTCACTGAAGCTTTCTTT. It specifies CASSKDLGALTEAFF. This chain connects TRBV21-1 to TRBJ1-1; the table calls TRBD1, which could not be checked here. TRBV21-1 corresponds to a pseudogene. The CDR3 spans 15 residues.

This chain connects TRBV6-1 to TRBJ1-6, with D unclear. Trimming stripped 2 bases from V and 8 bases from J, with 10 bases between. The CDR3 is 14 amino acids. Germline values: CDR1 MNHNS, CDR2 SASEGT. The CDR3 here is CASSESGMDSPLHF. DNA for the CDR3: TGTGCCAGCAGTGAAAGCGGAATGGATTCACCCCTCCACTTT.

This clone has more than one count but fewer than ten. V and J are TRBV9 and TRBJ2-3, with a tentative D call TRBD2 (5 bases). The CDR3 consists of 14 residues. The V gene's germline CDR1 is SGDLS and CDR2 YYNGEE. Trimming pared 1 base from V and 5 bases from J, leaving 11 bases between. The CDR3 bases are TGTGCCAGCAGCGTAACCTGGAGCGGAGATACGCAGTATTTT. Protein sequence: CASSVTWSGDTQYF.

V and J are TRBV6-5 and TRBJ1-2; 9 nucleotides align to TRBD1. The V gene's germline CDR1 is MNHEY and CDR2 SVGAGI. Trimming at V came to 5 bases and at J to 5 bases, leaving 6 bases not matched to a gene. The CDR3 is 14 amino acids. CDR3 sequence (DNA): TGTGCCAGCAGTCGCGGGACAGGGCCTTATGGCTACACCTTC. Its translation: CASSRGTGPYGYTF.

This clone was seen a single time. The chain links TRBV5-4 to TRBJ2-1, with 12 bases identical to TRBD2. J was trimmed by 4 bases and V by 2 bases; bases with no gene match: 7. Germline V gene sequence: CDR1 SGHNT, CDR2 YYREEE (reference sequence). This CDR3 comprises 17 residues. The CDR3 reads CASSLSVLAGGYNEQFF. For the CDR3, the DNA is TGTGCCAGCAGCTTATCGGTACTAGCGGGGGGTTACAATGAGCAGTTCTTC.

A note on this clone: Other DNA sequences in this specimen translate into the identical CDR3. The DNA of the CDR3 is TGTGCCCCCACCCCCCACGACCGGGGGGGAGTAAATTCACCCCTCCACTTT. It encodes CAPTPHDRGGVNSPLHF. The rearrangement joins TRBV7-9 to TRBJ1-6, with D possibly being TRBD1 (5 bases). CDR1 is SEHNR, CDR2 FQNEAQ, per germline (reference sequence). Between the trimmed V and J ends, which lost 11 bases and 7 bases, there was a span of 27 bases. The CDR3 is 17 amino acids.

The chain has TRBV14 and TRBJ2-3, with D perhaps matching TRBD2 (6 bases). Germline V gene sequence: CDR1 SGHDN, CDR2 FVKESK. This CDR3 spans 15 amino acids. V was pared by 6 bases and J by 2 bases, with 15 bases between. The CDR3 nucleotides are TGTGCCAGCAGACCTCCGGGACTTCCCACAGATACGCAGTATTTT. Translation gives CASRPPGLPTDTQYF. The full variable domain, completed using reference TRBV14 and TRBJ2-3, is EAGVTQFPSHSVIEKGQTVTLRCDPISGHDNLYWYRRVMGKEIKFLLHFVKESKQDESGMPNNRFLAERTGGTYSTLKVQPAELEDSGVYFCASRPPGLPTDTQYFGPGTRLTVL.

The rearrangement uses TRBV28 and TRBJ2-5; no clear D gene. From germline, CDR1 is MDHEN and CDR2 SYDVKM. The length of the CDR3 is 14 residues. Trimming pared 8 bases from V and 5 bases from J, leaving 18 bases between. CDR3: CASGLVQPPETQYF. The CDR3 DNA follows: TGTGCCAGCGGCCTGGTACAGCCCCCGGAGACCCAGTACTTC.

This sequence joins TRBV15 and TRBJ2-5; maybe TRBD1 (6 bases). This CDR3 has 18 residues. Germline V gene data show CDR1 as LNHNV and CDR2 as YYDKDF (reference sequence). The V gene lost 0 bases and the J gene lost 1 base, with 18 bases spanning the gap. CDR3 nucleotide sequence: TGTGCCACCAGCAGAGACTCGACAGGACTCACCTTCCAAGAGACCCAGTACTTC. Its translation is CATSRDSTGLTFQETQYF. Full variable domain (remainder filled in from reference TRBV15 and TRBJ2-5): DAMVIQNPRYQVTQFGKPVTLSCSQTLNHNVMYWYQQKSSQAPKLLFHYYDKDFNNEADTPDNFQSRRPNTSFCFLDIRSPGLGDTAMYLCATSRDSTGLTFQETQYFGPGTRLLVL.

The chain couples TRBV29-1 to TRBJ1-2; no clear D gene. CDR3 length: 12 residues. Germline CDR1 is SQVTM and CDR2 is ANQGSEA. The germline V and J ends were trimmed by 3 bases and 7 bases, with 12 bases remaining between them. CDR3 sequence: CSVEARGGGYTF. The CDR3 DNA sequence: TGCAGCGTTGAGGCTCGGGGTGGTGGCTACACCTTC.

This clone was observed at least ten times. This chain uses TRBV6-5 with TRBJ1-2; D unclear. V was trimmed by 0 bases and J by 7 bases, leaving 15 bases between them. This CDR3 spans 15 amino acids. In germline, CDR1 is MNHEY, CDR2 SVGAGI. CDR3 loop: CASSYSVAGASGYTF. CDR3 sequence (DNA): TGTGCCAGCAGTTACTCGGTGGCAGGTGCGTCTGGCTACACCTTC.

In nucleotides, the CDR3 is TGTGCCAGCAGCTGGGGACAGTACAATGAGCAGTTCTTC. Its protein product is CASSWGQYNEQFF. This rearrangement joins TRBV5-6 to TRBJ2-1; 7 bases fit TRBD1. The germline V gene has CDR1 SGHDT and CDR2 YYEEEE. The CDR3 runs to 13 residues. Trimming removed 3 bases from V and 4 bases from J; junction bases left unmatched: 1.

The V gene is TRBV29-1, the J gene TRBJ2-7; TRBD2 might be the D (6 bases). Trimming shortened V by 4 bases and J by 2 bases, and 15 bases separated the two germline ends. This CDR3 comprises 14 residues. The germline V gene encodes CDR1 SQVTM and CDR2 ANQGSEA. The CDR3 DNA reads as TGCAGCGTTGGAAGGGGCGGGGAAACCTACGAGCAGTACTTC. Amino acid sequence: CSVGRGGETYEQYF.

V and J are TRBV27 and TRBJ2-7; no definite D call. CDR3 length: 14 amino acids. V was shortened by 2 bases and J by 2 bases, with 10 bases between the two germline ends. Germline V gene sequence: CDR1 MNHEY, CDR2 SMNVEV (reference sequence). The CDR3 here is CASSLTPDPYEQYF. The CDR3 DNA reads TGTGCCAGCAGTTTAACACCCGATCCCTACGAGCAGTACTTC.

This chain links TRBV7-8 with TRBJ1-1; 10 bases match TRBD1. The CDR3 is 18 amino acids. With V trimmed by 4 bases and J by 4 bases, 15 bases remained unmatched. Germline V gene sequence: CDR1 SGHVS, CDR2 FQNEAQ. CDR3 sequence (DNA): TGTGCCAGCAGCTATTTCGCGGGGACAGGGGTCGGGGTCACTGAAGCTTTCTTT. Translated: CASSYFAGTGVGVTEAFF.